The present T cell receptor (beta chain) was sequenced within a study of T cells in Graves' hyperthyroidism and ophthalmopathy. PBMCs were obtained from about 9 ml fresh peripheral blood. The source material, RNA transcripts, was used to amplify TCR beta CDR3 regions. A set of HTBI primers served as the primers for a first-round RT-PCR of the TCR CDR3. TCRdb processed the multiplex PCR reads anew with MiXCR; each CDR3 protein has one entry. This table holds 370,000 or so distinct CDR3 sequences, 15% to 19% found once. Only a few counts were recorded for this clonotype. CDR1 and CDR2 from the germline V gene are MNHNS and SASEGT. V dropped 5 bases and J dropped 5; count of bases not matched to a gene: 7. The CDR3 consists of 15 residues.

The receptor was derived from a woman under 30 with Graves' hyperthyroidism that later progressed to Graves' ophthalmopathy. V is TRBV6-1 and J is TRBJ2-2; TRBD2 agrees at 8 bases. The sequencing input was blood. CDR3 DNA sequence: TGTGCCAGCAGTCCGGGGGGGGGCAGAACCGGGGAGCTGTTTTTT. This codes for CASSPGGGRTGELFF.